This T cell receptor beta chain was captured by sequencing in a study of response to subunit inactivated influenza vaccine. Germline V gives CDR1 SNHLY, CDR2 FYNNEI. This CDR3 is 16 amino acids long. Trimming stripped 8 bases from V and 2 bases from J, with 21 bases between. TCRdb redid the calling of the RT-PCR reads with MiXCR, one entry per CDR3 protein. The sample comprises a few hundred thousand distinct CDR3 sequences, approximately 11% of which are singletons, and 9.5% to 11% rests with the top ten. These same data were also listed under a study on T cells expressing NK-cell markers. This second study says: Beta-chain TCR cDNA was generated via 5'RACE template switching with UMIs. Repertoire data for TCR beta were derived from sorted T cells (CD3+CD56+NKG2C+, CD3+CD56+NKG2C- and CD3+CD56-NKG2C+). In the group of eight sequenced donors, seven were HCMV-seropositive and one was seronegative.

The sample consisted of PBMCs from blood, taken on the day of vaccination. This clonotype originated in a man aged 50-60 years who received an inactivated influenza vaccine. V gene TRBV2 combines with J gene TRBJ2-5; D is tentatively TRBD1 or TRBD2 (7 bases each). In nucleotides, the CDR3 is TGTGCCAGCCGGGACTATGACAGGGTTAAACAAGAGACCCAGTACTTC. This codes for CASRDYDRVKQETQYF.